These 14 T cell receptor beta chains were all obtained from the same sample, sequenced in a study of blood T cell repertoires in COVID-19. Generated by immunoSEQ multiplex PCR, the TCRdb table keeps only in-frame clones and is missing some. The data contain 60,000 to 90,000 clones, around 88% of them seen just once; the ten biggest clones take up over 4%. The source material was peripheral blood. The receptors shown here come from a woman over 75 with active or convalescent COVID-19.

This clone was observed a few times. V gene TRBV4-2 combines with J gene TRBJ2-2, with D possibly matching TRBD2 (6 bases). Trimming cost V 4 bases and J 2 bases, with 11 bases left between them. CDR1 and CDR2 from the germline V gene are LGHNA and YNFKEQ. CDR3 size: 15 residues. The CDR3 DNA follows: TGTGCCAGCAGCCGAGACGGGGGTAACACCGGGGAGCTGTTTTTT. This codes for CASSRDGGNTGELFF.

The rearrangement uses TRBV3-1 (or the pseudogene TRBV3-2) and TRBJ2-5; 7 nucleotides agree with TRBD2. Germline-derived CDR1 and CDR2 are LGHDT and YNNKEL (reference sequence). J gave up 4 bases and V 6 bases, and 8 bases lay outside the gene matches. The CDR3 covers 14 residues. CDR3 residues: CASSRTSSGETQYF. The CDR3 DNA follows: TGTGCCAGCAGTCGGACTAGTTCGGGAGAGACCCAGTACTTC.

A few counts support this clone. V gene TRBV24-1 combines with J gene TRBJ1-4; 7 bases are a match to TRBD1. CDR1 and CDR2 (germline): KGHDR, SFDVKD. The CDR3 has 16 amino acids. The V segment lost 5 bases and the J segment 8 bases; nucleotides outside the gene matches: 13. CDR3: CATSATIRGLGEKLFF. The CDR3, as DNA: TGTGCCACCAGTGCCACGATAAGGGGGCTTGGGGAAAAACTGTTTTTT.

The rearrangement joins TRBV4-2 to TRBJ2-1, with D perhaps TRBD1 (5 bases). CDR1 is LGHNA, CDR2 YNFKEQ, per germline. Between the trimmed V and J ends, which lost 0 bases and 5 bases, there was a span of 14 bases. CDR3 size: 16 residues. The CDR3 DNA follows: TGTGCCAGCAGCCAAGAGACAGTACCACCGAACAATGAGCAGTTCTTC. The encoded protein is CASSQETVPPNNEQFF.

The table lists this clone with a count of one. The chain joins TRBV2 to TRBJ1-1; perhaps TRBD1 as D (6 bases). The length of the CDR3 is 14 residues. Germline loops: CDR1 SNHLY, CDR2 FYNNEI. The germline V and J ends were trimmed by 8 bases and 0 bases, with 13 bases remaining between them. CDR3 loop: CASVRGGLNTEAFF. Written as DNA, the CDR3 is TGTGCCAGCGTGAGGGGGGGCTTGAACACTGAAGCTTTCTTT.

This chain uses TRBV5-5 with TRBJ2-7; 9 bases match TRBD1. The trim removed 5 bases at V and 0 bases at J, leaving 6 bases unmatched. The germline V gene encodes CDR1 SGHKS and CDR2 YYEKEE (reference sequence). The CDR3 contains 15 residues. The CDR3 nucleotides are TGTGCCAGCAGGGCAGGACAGGGGAGCTCCTACGAGCAGTACTTC. Encoded protein: CASRAGQGSSYEQYF.

The chain has TRBV6-5 and TRBJ1-6; TRBD1 aligns across 9 bases. The germline V gene encodes CDR1 MNHEY and CDR2 SVGAGI. V shed 6 bases, J shed 6 bases, and the junction held 3 bases outside the gene matches. The CDR3 loop spans 14 amino acids. CDR3 nucleotides: TGTGCCAGCAGCGGACAGGGGCGTAATTCACCCCTCCACTTT. Translating it yields CASSGQGRNSPLHF.

The chain uses TRBV11-1 and TRBJ2-7, with D possibly matching TRBD2 (5 bases). Germline loops: CDR1 SGHAT, CDR2 FQDESV (reference sequence). This CDR3 spans 13 amino acids. V lost 1 base to trimming and J lost 6 bases, with 10 bases between them. The CDR3 here is CASSLETGTEQYF. The DNA of the CDR3 is TGTGCCAGCAGCTTAGAAACGGGAACCGAGCAGTACTTC. Full variable domain (outside the CDR3, taken from reference TRBV11-1 and TRBJ2-7): EAEVAQSPRYKITEKSQAVAFWCDPISGHATLYWYRQILGQGPELLVQFQDESVVDDSQLPKDRFSAERLKGVDSTLKIQPAELGDSAMYLCASSLETGTEQYFGPGTRLTVT.

This chain uses TRBV11-2 with TRBJ2-7, with 9 bases fitting TRBD1. Germline values: CDR1 SGHAT, CDR2 FQNNGV. This CDR3 has 19 amino acids. V was pared by 4 bases and J by 0 bases, with 16 bases of the junction left unmatched. The CDR3, as DNA: TGTGCCAGCAGCTCCCTTAGCGTTTCCGGGACAGGGCCCTCCTACGAGCAGTACTTC. Its protein is CASSSLSVSGTGPSYEQYF.

This rearrangement joins TRBV19 to TRBJ2-3; tentative D call: TRBD1 (5 bases). Between the trimmed V and J ends, which lost 4 bases and 2 bases, there was a span of 13 bases. Germline V gene data show CDR1 as LNHDA and CDR2 as SQIVND (reference sequence). The CDR3 consists of 15 residues. CDR3 coding DNA: TGTGCCAGTAGTACCCAGGGCATACCCACAGATACGCAGTATTTT. Translation: CASSTQGIPTDTQYF.

The chain uses TRBV6-5 and TRBJ1-6; D remains ambiguous. V was cut by 6 bases and J by 14 bases, with 17 bases left in between. The length of the CDR3 is 13 residues. Germline V gives CDR1 MNHEY, CDR2 SVGAGI. In nucleotides, the CDR3 is TGTGCCAGCAGAAACTTCAACTCCGTTACCCTCCACTTT. Amino acids: CASRNFNSVTLHF.

This rearrangement joins TRBV2 to TRBJ2-3, with D possibly matching TRBD2 (6 bases). Germline assignment: CDR1 SNHLY and CDR2 FYNNEI. The V and J ends lost 7 bases and 0 bases respectively, with 17 bases between them. The CDR3 runs to 16 residues. CDR3 coding DNA: TGTGCCAGCATACGAGGGACTGGTTATAGCACAGATACGCAGTATTTT. Translated: CASIRGTGYSTDTQYF. Complete variable domain (other parts from reference TRBV2 and TRBJ2-3): EPEVTQTPSHQVTQMGQEVILRCVPISNHLYFYWYRQILGQKVEFLVSFYNNEISEKSEIFDDQFSVERPDGSNFTLKIRSTKLEDSAMYFCASIRGTGYSTDTQYFGPGTRLTVL.

As DNA, the CDR3 is TGTGCCAGCAGCCCAGGGGGGCAGGGGGGATCTGGCTACACCTTC. This sequence encodes CASSPGGQGGSGYTF. The chain combines TRBV7-2 with TRBJ1-2; 7 bases align to TRBD1. The junction had 13 bases not matched to a gene; V was cut back by 5 bases and J by 7 bases. The CDR3 loop spans 15 amino acids. Looked up from germline, CDR1 is SGHTA and CDR2 is FQGNSA.

The rearrangement joins TRBV24-1 to TRBJ1-2; TRBD1 is a possible D gene (6 bases). This CDR3 has 15 amino acids. Germline loops: CDR1 KGHDR, CDR2 SFDVKD. Trimming took off 2 bases at V and 4 bases at J, with 13 bases between the two ends. CDR3 sequence: CATSDSQGTAYGYTF. In DNA form, the CDR3 reads TGTGCCACCAGTGATTCACAGGGTACCGCCTATGGCTACACCTTC.